This T cell receptor beta chain was identified in a study of cytomegalovirus exposure and HLA in healthy donors. Each donor was healthy, and each was a bone marrow donor. PCR primers comprised 60 Vbeta and 13 Jbeta primers. Sequencing was performed with immunoSEQ multiplex PCR; in TCRdb, only in-frame clones are kept and a portion is missing. There are 120,000 or so clones in the sample; roughly 80% occur only once, and about a tenth lies in the top ten. Trimming left V 4 bases short and J 5 bases short, with 12 bases between. From germline, CDR1 is SGHDN and CDR2 FVKESK. The CDR3 consists of 14 residues. General study points: In a later analysis, a genetic analysis reported fewer productive-TCR N-insertions in an Asian-associated ancestry cluster than the cohort average. The classifier reportedly diagnosed cytomegalovirus status with high specificity and sensitivity. Analysis was performed later, and it showed HLA-associated TCR beta chains to be more clonally expanded than equally common others.

As for this clone: Its matching antigen is unknown.

This chain links TRBV14 with TRBJ2-1; D possibly corresponds to TRBD1 (6 bases). Sequencing was done on a sample of PBMCs. This TCR was recovered from a man aged 30 to 45 in good health and CMV-seropositive. CDR3 DNA sequence: TGTGCCAGCAGCCTTCGGACAGCCCACAATGAGCAGTTCTTC. Translating it yields CASSLRTAHNEQFF.